The source of this T cell receptor (beta chain) is a study of regulatory T cells in long-lasting Graves disease. Time point here: persistent/refractory GD, antithyroid drugs over 5 years with positive TRAb. From PBMCs, RNA was extracted and then used to make the TCR library. Library construction for TCR beta used iRepertoire HTBI primers and Arm-PCR of CDR3 regions. TCRdb called the multiplex PCR reads again in MiXCR, with one record for every CDR3 protein. The sample includes 650,000 to 700,000 distinct CDR3 sequences, around 30% of them seen just once. This clonotype came up a few times. V was trimmed by 4 bases and J by 1 base, leaving 14 bases between them. Germline-derived CDR1 and CDR2 are SGDLS and YYNGEE. This CDR3 comprises 15 residues.

This chain joins TRBV9 and TRBJ1-1; D might be TRBD1 (5 bases). Sequenced material: peripheral blood mononuclear cells (PBMCs), taken when the disease was refractory, from a patient treated with antithyroid drugs. This receptor was taken from a female donor with Graves disease. In nucleotides, the CDR3 is TGTGCCAGCAGCCCTTGGGACTCGCAGAACACTGAAGCTTTCTTT. This sequence encodes CASSPWDSQNTEAFF.